These 26 T cell receptor beta chains share one sample of origin, sequenced in a study of cytomegalovirus exposure and HLA in healthy donors. It was with 60 Vbeta and 13 Jbeta primers that the PCR ran. Some clones are missing from TCRdb's copy, which holds only in-frame ones; the method was immunoSEQ multiplex PCR. The sample lists roughly 80,000 clones, roughly 76% occurring once. What was sequenced was PBMCs. The source of these receptors is a woman in her 30s in good health and CMV-seronegative.

The V gene is TRBV28, the J gene TRBJ1-2; 8 bases agree with TRBD1. V shed 8 bases and J 4 bases; nucleotides not matched to a gene: 24. Germline V gene lookup returns CDR1 MDHEN and CDR2 SYDVKM. The CDR3 is 19 amino acids. CDR3 bases: TGTGCCAGCTCGACAGGGGTGCTTGACATCACCACCCTCTTCTATGGCTACACCTTC. Its translation: CASSTGVLDITTLFYGYTF.

The chain has TRBV7-9 and TRBJ1-5; D might be TRBD1 (5 bases). The CDR3 consists of 16 residues. Trimming shortened V by 1 base and J by 2 bases, and 12 bases separated the two germline ends. The germline V gene has CDR1 SEHNR and CDR2 FQNEAQ (reference sequence). CDR3 region: CASSLVVGDGNQPQHF. The CDR3 nucleotides read TGTGCCAGCAGCTTAGTGGTAGGGGATGGCAATCAGCCCCAGCATTTT. The full variable domain, its missing parts supplied by reference TRBV7-9 and TRBJ1-5, is DTGVSQNPRHKITKRGQNVTFRCDPISEHNRLYWYRQTLGQGPEFLTYFQNEAQLEKSRLLSDRFSAERPKGSFSTLEIQRTEQGDSAMYLCASSLVVGDGNQPQHFGDGTRLSIL.

This clone was seen a single time. This rearrangement joins TRBV28 to TRBJ2-7; TRBD1 aligns across 10 bases. V dropped 6 bases and J dropped 2; count of bases not matched to a gene: 4. Germline CDR1 and CDR2: MDHEN and SYDVKM. CDR3 length: 14 amino acids. This CDR3 reads CASSPGTGAYEQYF. The CDR3 nucleotides read TGTGCCAGCAGCCCTGGGACAGGGGCCTACGAGCAGTACTTC.

V is TRBV7-9 and J is TRBJ1-2; the D gene is possibly TRBD1 (6 bases). The CDR3 has 15 residues. CDR1 and CDR2 (germline): SEHNR, FQNEAQ (reference sequence). The V end was cut by 3 bases, the J end by 2 bases, with 13 bases between. The CDR3 here is CASSFDDRSNYGYTF. CDR3 DNA: TGTGCCAGCAGCTTCGATGACAGGTCAAACTATGGCTACACCTTC.

With respect to this clone: The germline gene is not matched at one end of the junction; a read error may be the cause. Distinct nucleotide sequences in the sample also encode this CDR3. J is TRBJ1-1 and V is TRBV18; D unclear. Germline loops: CDR1 KGHSH, CDR2 LQKENI. The length of the CDR3 is 15 residues. The CDR3 reads CASSLNGGSVTEAFF. In DNA form, the CDR3 reads TGCGCCAGCTCACTTAACGGAGGTAGTGTCACTGAAGCTTTCTTT. The full variable domain, rest sourced from reference TRBV18 and TRBJ1-1, is NAGVMQNPRHLVRRRGQEARLRCSPMKGHSHVYWYRQLPEEGLKFMVYLQKENIIDESGMPKERFSAEFPKEGPSILRIQQVVRGDSAAYFCASSLNGGSVTEAFFGQGTRLTVV.

V is TRBV18 and J is TRBJ1-1, with a possible D match to TRBD1 (5 bases). V lost 2 bases and J 11 bases, leaving 15 bases between the germline ends. The length of the CDR3 is 13 residues. In germline, CDR1 is KGHSH, CDR2 LQKENI. CDR3 sequence: CASSPSGGPGAFF. The CDR3 DNA reads TGTGCCAGCTCACCATCGGGGGGTCCGGGGGCTTTCTTT.

This chain joins TRBV25-1 and TRBJ2-5; D is unresolved. Germline CDR1 and CDR2: MGHDK and SYGVNS. There are 13 residues in the CDR3. The ends were cut back, 5 bases at V and 0 bases at J, with 7 bases in the middle. Here the CDR3 DNA reads TGTGCCAGCAGTCGGGTTTACCAAGAGACCCAGTACTTC. Translated: CASSRVYQETQYF.

This clone has more than one count but fewer than ten. The chain recombines TRBV10-1 with TRBJ2-1, with D tentatively TRBD2 (5 bases). Trimming removed 1 base from V and 5 bases from J, with 9 bases in between. This CDR3 spans 14 amino acids. The V gene's germline CDR1 is WNHNN and CDR2 SYGVQD (reference sequence). CDR3 nucleotide sequence: TGCGCCAGCAGTGAGTTCGGACTTAACAATGAGCAGTTCTTC. Its translation: CASSEFGLNNEQFF.

The V and J genes are TRBV2 and TRBJ1-3; D is ambiguous. This CDR3 contains 13 residues. V was cut by 2 bases and J by 4 bases, with 6 bases left in between. CDR1 SNHLY and CDR2 FYNNEI come from the germline V gene. Here the CDR3 DNA reads TGTGCCAGCAGTGAAAATAGAGGAAACACCATATATTTT. Its protein product is CASSENRGNTIYF.

This chain links TRBV2 with TRBJ2-1; 13 nucleotides line up with TRBD2. After removal of 4 bases from V and 9 bases from J, the junction contained 3 bases not matched to a gene. CDR1 is SNHLY and CDR2 is FYNNEI in the germline V gene. The CDR3 runs to 14 residues. The CDR3 loop reads CASSATSGRAEQFF. The CDR3 bases are TGTGCCAGCAGTGCAACTAGCGGGAGGGCTGAGCAGTTCTTC.

The gene calls are TRBV6-6 and TRBJ2-1; D uncertain. Germline V gene sequence: CDR1 MNHNY, CDR2 SVGAGI (reference sequence). Deletions cut 4 bases from V and 4 bases from J, with 14 bases between. The length of the CDR3 is 15 residues. Written as DNA, the CDR3 is TGTGCCAGCAGTTCGGTGCAGGCCTCATACAATGAGCAGTTCTTC. Translation gives CASSSVQASYNEQFF.

The rearrangement joins TRBV27 to TRBJ2-5; tentatively, D is TRBD2 (5 bases). The J call may be in error: the DNA end matches TRBJ2-7 better. Per germline, CDR1 MNHEY and CDR2 SMNVEV (reference sequence). The CDR3 has 14 amino acids. The CDR3 loop reads CASKLGVYSYEQYF. DNA of the CDR3: TGTGCCAGCAAACTGGGAGTTTACAGCTACGAGCAGTACTTC.

The CDR3 reads CAWSVRGTGYEQYF. The CDR3 bases are TGTGCCTGGAGTGTACGGGGGACCGGGTACGAGCAGTACTTC. The genes are TRBV30 and TRBJ2-7; perhaps TRBD2 as D (6 bases). The CDR3 extends over 14 amino acids. Trimming removed 0 bases from V and 4 bases from J, with 13 bases in between. Germline CDR1 reads GTSNPN; CDR2 reads SVGIG (reference sequence).

The rearrangement uses TRBV16 and TRBJ1-5; D might be TRBD1 (5 bases). V lost 2 bases, J lost 4 bases, and 15 bases lay in between. This CDR3 has 16 amino acids. From germline, CDR1 is KGHSY and CDR2 FQNENV. CDR3 DNA: TGTGCCAGCAGCCAACTGGGGACTAACCTTAATCAGCCCCAGCATTTT. Translated: CASSQLGTNLNQPQHF.

The gene calls are TRBV7-2 and TRBJ1-1, with 7 bases lining up with TRBD1. The CDR3 is 15 residues long. Losses at the gene ends were 5 bases for V and 5 bases for J; bases not matched to a gene: 11. Germline CDR1 and CDR2: SGHTA and FQGNSA. DNA of the CDR3: TGTGCCAGCAGCCTCGACGCCGTGACAGGGACTGAAGCTTTCTTT. Translation gives CASSLDAVTGTEAFF.

CDR3 protein: CASSQDGGRTINYGYTF. CDR3 DNA: TGTGCCAGCAGCCAAGATGGGGGCAGGACGATCAACTATGGCTACACCTTC. This rearrangement joins TRBV14 to TRBJ1-2; maybe TRBD1 (6 bases). Germline CDR1 SGHDN, CDR2 FVKESK. With 0 bases removed from V and 2 bases from J, the gap between germline ends came to 16 bases. The CDR3 totals 17 residues.

J is TRBJ2-1 and V is TRBV14; tentatively, D is TRBD2 (6 bases). Deletions cut 0 bases from V and 15 bases from J, with 21 bases between. This CDR3 is 15 amino acids long. Germline CDR1 SGHDN, CDR2 FVKESK. The CDR3 DNA is TGTGCCAGCAGCCAAGATCGGTTACGCCGGGACTCGGGGTTCTTC. Its translation: CASSQDRLRRDSGFF. Looking up the rest from reference TRBV14 and TRBJ2-1 gives the full variable domain: EAGVTQFPSHSVIEKGQTVTLRCDPISGHDNLYWYRRVMGKEIKFLLHFVKESKQDESGMPNNRFLAERTGGTYSTLKVQPAELEDSGVYFCASSQDRLRRDSGFFGPGTRLTVL.

The count of this clone is one. The V gene is TRBV6-1, the J gene TRBJ2-7; 9 bases are shared with TRBD2. Germline values: CDR1 MNHNS, CDR2 SASEGT. The CDR3 extends over 15 amino acids. Trimming took 6 bases from V and 7 from J; bases not matched to a gene: 13. The CDR3 spells CASRVAAGGPGEQYF. For the CDR3, the DNA is TGTGCCAGCAGGGTTGCGGCGGGAGGGCCTGGAGAGCAGTACTTC.

The gene calls are TRBV21-1 and TRBJ2-3; the table gives TRBD1 as D, unverified against the DNA. TRBV21-1 is designated a pseudogene. The CDR3 length is 14 residues. CDR3 coding DNA: TGTGCCAGCAGCAACCGGGACACCACAGATACGCAGTATTTT. It encodes CASSNRDTTDTQYF.

This sequence joins TRBV19 and TRBJ1-2; D call uncertain. This CDR3 spans 12 amino acids. Trimming removed 5 bases at V and 3 bases at J, with 7 bases between. Germline V gene sequence: CDR1 LNHDA, CDR2 SQIVND (reference sequence). The CDR3 nucleotides read TGTGCCAGTAGTGGGCAGTACTATGGCTACACCTTC. This codes for CASSGQYYGYTF. Combining the CDR3 with reference TRBV19 and TRBJ1-2 gives the whole variable domain DGGITQSPKYLFRKEGQNVTLSCEQNLNHDAMYWYRQDPGQGLRLIYYSQIVNDFQKGDIAEGYSVSREKKESFPLTVTSAQKNPTAFYLCASSGQYYGYTFGSGTRLTVV.

The chain joins TRBV5-5 to TRBJ2-7; no reliable D call. V lost 0 bases, J lost 0 bases, and 7 bases lay in between. This CDR3 has 14 amino acids. Looked up from germline, CDR1 is SGHKS and CDR2 is YYEKEE (reference sequence). The CDR3 nucleotides are TGTGCCAGCAGCTTGGTGCGGAGCTCCTACGAGCAGTACTTC. Its translation is CASSLVRSSYEQYF.

The chain recombines TRBV5-5 with TRBJ1-1, with D perhaps TRBD1 (6 bases). CDR1 is SGHKS, CDR2 YYEKEE, per germline (reference sequence). The CDR3 runs 14 residues. V was cut by 2 bases and J by 2 bases, with 10 bases left in between. DNA of the CDR3: TGTGCCAGCAGCTTCGCAGGGACAAACACTGAAGCTTTCTTT. This gives the protein CASSFAGTNTEAFF.

This clone was detected a few times. This chain connects TRBV4-2 to TRBJ2-7; 10 bases fit TRBD2. CDR3 length equals 15 residues. The germline CDR1 and CDR2 sequences are LGHNA and YNFKEQ. J gave up 4 bases and V 0 bases, and 3 bases lay outside the gene matches. CDR3 residues: CASSQERTSGYEQYF. The CDR3 region has the DNA TGTGCCAGCAGCCAAGAGAGGACTAGCGGATACGAGCAGTACTTC.

This chain uses TRBV7-6 with TRBJ1-2, with 10 bases that match TRBD1. CDR1 and CDR2 from the germline V gene are SGHVS and FNYEAQ. V was pared by 2 bases and J by 2 bases, with 8 bases of the junction left unmatched. The CDR3 has 17 residues. Written as DNA, the CDR3 is TGTGCCAGCAGCTTAATTGCCGGGACAGGGGCCAACTATGGCTACACCTTC. Residues: CASSLIAGTGANYGYTF. The full variable domain, completed using reference TRBV7-6 and TRBJ1-2, is GAGVSQSPRYKVTKRGQDVALRCDPISGHVSLYWYRQALGQGPEFLTYFNYEAQQDKSGLPNDRFSAERPEGSISTLTIQRTEQRDSAMYRCASSLIAGTGANYGYTFGSGTRLTVV.

This sequence joins TRBV6-1 and TRBJ1-5; 10 bases are shared with TRBD1. V trimming: 7 bases; J trimming: 11 bases; junction bases outside the gene matches: 8. Germline CDR1 and CDR2: MNHNS and SASEGT. The CDR3 is 13 amino acids. The CDR3 is CASTGQGGVAQHF. CDR3 DNA: TGTGCCAGCACCGGACAGGGGGGGGTAGCCCAGCATTTT.

Regarding this clone: The same CDR3 arises from other DNA sequences in this sample as well. The chain has TRBV19 and TRBJ2-1; 9 bases agree with TRBD2. Germline V CDR1 and CDR2: LNHDA, SQIVND (reference sequence). Losses at the gene ends were 3 bases for V and 6 bases for J; bases not matched to a gene: 6. There are 15 residues in the CDR3. The CDR3 sequence: CASSIGLAGVNEQFF. The CDR3 DNA reads as TGTGCCAGTAGTATTGGGTTAGCGGGAGTCAATGAGCAGTTCTTC.